This TCR beta chain emerged from a study of cytomegalovirus exposure and HLA in healthy donors. Study-wide background: Early released data comprised around 85 million unique TCRs from HLA-typed donors. General study findings and limits: With later analysis, a missense DCLRE1C variant became linked to TCR beta V- and J-gene trimming. In vitro work confirmed that a few CMV-associated chains recognize CMV antigens. At a 0.05 false discovery rate, a later analysis found around 15,000 TCR beta sequences to be associated with HLA alleles.

In the PCR, 60 Vbeta and 13 Jbeta primers were used. Sequencing used immunoSEQ multiplex PCR; TCRdb keeps in-frame clones, though not all of them. The sample has roughly 190,000 clones. Notes on this clone: The antigen is undetermined.

V was pared by 5 bases and J by 2 bases, with 10 bases between. Germline-derived CDR1 and CDR2 are SGHVS and FQNEAQ. The CDR3 is 14 amino acids. Sequenced input: PBMCs. This TCR was sampled from a young man in good health and CMV-seronegative. The chain has TRBV7-8 and TRBJ1-3; D not resolved. The CDR3 DNA sequence: TGTGCCAGCAGCCCCGGGATGGCTGGAAACACCATATATTTT. This gives the protein CASSPGMAGNTIYF.